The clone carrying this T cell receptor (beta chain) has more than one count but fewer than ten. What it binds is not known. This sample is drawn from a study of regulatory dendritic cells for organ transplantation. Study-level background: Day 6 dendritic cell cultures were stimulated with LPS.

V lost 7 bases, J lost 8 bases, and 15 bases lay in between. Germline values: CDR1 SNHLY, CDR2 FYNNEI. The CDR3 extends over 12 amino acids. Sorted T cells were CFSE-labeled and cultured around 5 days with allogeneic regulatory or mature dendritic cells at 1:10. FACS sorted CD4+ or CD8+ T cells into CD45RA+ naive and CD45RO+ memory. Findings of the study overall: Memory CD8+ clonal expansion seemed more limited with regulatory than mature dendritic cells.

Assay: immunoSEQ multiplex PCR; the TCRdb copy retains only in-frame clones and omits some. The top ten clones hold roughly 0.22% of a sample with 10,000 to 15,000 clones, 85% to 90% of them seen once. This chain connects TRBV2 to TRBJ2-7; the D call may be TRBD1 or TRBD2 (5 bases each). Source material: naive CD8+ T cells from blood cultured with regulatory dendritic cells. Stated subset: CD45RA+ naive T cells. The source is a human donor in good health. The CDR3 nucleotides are TGTGCCAGCACCGGGACGGCTCCTCAGCAGTACTTC. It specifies CASTGTAPQQYF.